This T cell receptor (beta chain) was found in a study of CD8 T cells in ankylosing spondylitis. The study, taken as a whole, reports: Significant enrichment of disease-linked clones was reportedly seen in matched ankylosing spondylitis synovial fluid. Blood from ankylosing spondylitis patients appeared to carry a characteristic roughly 8-variant TCR beta motif. Some motif variants had been reported before (in reactive arthritis synovial fluid and blood).

TCRdb ran MiXCR on the 5' RACE reads and lists one entry per CDR3 protein. The sample shows approximately 520,000 distinct CDR3 sequences, roughly 5.2% of them seen only once. Many counts were recorded for this clonotype. Antigen: not known. V shed 0 bases and J shed 4 bases, with 12 bases lying between them. CDR1 is MNHEY, CDR2 SVGAGI, per germline. CDR3 length equals 16 residues. This TCR came from a male donor with ankylosing spondylitis. The sequenced sample consisted of blood, either unsorted or a sorted T cell fraction (not recorded which). The chain joins TRBV6-5 to TRBJ2-2, with a possible D match to TRBD1 (5 bases). DNA of the CDR3: TGTGCCAGCAGTTACTCGTCCAGGGTTCGCACCGGGGAGCTGTTTTTT. Amino acids: CASSYSSRVRTGELFF.